What follows are 2 T cell receptor beta chains derived from one specimen sequenced in a study of chemoradiotherapy in HPV16-positive cancers. The method was immunoSEQ multiplex PCR; TCRdb's version includes in-frame clones alone and lacks a portion of them. This table has about 39,000 clones, more than 65% appearing once. Sequenced material: blood, taken from a patient who underwent chemoradiotherapy. The receptors come from a human donor with HPV-associated anogenital cancer.

The V gene is TRBV5-1, the J gene TRBJ2-3, with 10 bases lining up with TRBD1. The CDR3 loop spans 18 amino acids. With 2 bases clipped from V and 5 bases from J, the junction kept 14 bases outside the gene matches. The V gene's germline CDR1 is SGHRS and CDR2 YFSETQ. The CDR3 reads CASSFRNTGTGARDTQYF. In nucleotides, the CDR3 is TGCGCCAGCAGCTTTCGTAATACAGGGACAGGGGCCAGAGATACGCAGTATTTT.

V usage is TRBV18 and J usage is TRBJ2-7, with D perhaps matching TRBD2 (5 bases). The CDR3 totals 14 residues. Germline-derived CDR1 and CDR2 are KGHSH and LQKENI. V was trimmed by 1 base and J by 5 bases, leaving 12 bases between them. The CDR3 loop reads CASSPREGLNEQYF. In DNA, the CDR3 is TGTGCCAGCTCACCACGAGAGGGATTGAACGAGCAGTACTTC.